Below are 4 T cell receptor beta chains sequenced from a single sample in a study of CD8+ T cells in alopecia areata. Following RNA extraction, reverse transcription yielded cDNA that acted as the sequencing template. The method was immunoSEQ multiplex PCR; TCRdb's version includes in-frame clones alone and lacks a portion of them. The table lists over 150,000 clones, approximately 62% of them singletons. Specimen: CD4+ T cells sorted from blood, collected at week 0. All receptors derive from a human donor with alopecia areata.

The sample holds a few counts of this clone. The chain joins TRBV7-3 to TRBJ1-2, with 9 bases fitting TRBD1. The CDR3 length is 13 residues. Germline V lookup: CDR1 SGHTA, CDR2 FQGTGA. V lost 6 bases and J lost 8; bases outside the gene matches: 7. CDR3 nucleotides: TGTGCCAGCAGTTCCACAGGGGGCGAGGGCTACACCTTC. Its translation is CASSSTGGEGYTF.

CDR3 protein: CASSLAVSQGSSYEQYF. The CDR3 region has the DNA TGTGCCAGCAGCTTAGCGGTATCGCAGGGGAGCTCCTACGAGCAGTACTTC. The V and J genes are TRBV7-6 and TRBJ2-7, with D maybe TRBD1 (6 bases). This CDR3 comprises 17 residues. V lost 0 bases to trimming and J lost 0 bases, with 15 bases between them. Germline assignment: CDR1 SGHVS and CDR2 FNYEAQ.

The rearrangement joins TRBV5-6 to TRBJ1-5, with D tentatively TRBD1 (6 bases). Trimming cost V 3 bases and J 2 bases, with 12 bases left between them. The CDR3 consists of 15 residues. In germline, CDR1 is SGHDT, CDR2 YYEEEE. This chain's CDR3 is CASSYTGIGNQPQHF. DNA of the CDR3: TGTGCCAGCAGCTATACAGGGATTGGCAATCAGCCCCAGCATTTT.

This chain links TRBV15 with TRBJ2-7; perhaps TRBD2 as D (6 bases). Trimming cost V 5 bases and J 4 bases, with 18 bases left between them. In germline, CDR1 is LNHNV, CDR2 YYDKDF (reference sequence). The length of the CDR3 is 15 residues. Written as DNA, the CDR3 is TGTGCCACCAGCGGGGGGTCCGGAAATCTATACGAGCAGTACTTC. It codes for CATSGGSGNLYEQYF.